This T cell receptor beta chain came from a study of T cells in women clearing cervical HPV infection. Study details: Controls' single incident HPV16 infection cleared within 12 months without precancer.

Per the germline V gene, CDR1 is SSHAT and CDR2 is FNYEAQ (reference sequence). This CDR3 has 14 amino acids. The assay was immunoSEQ multiplex PCR, and TCRdb's table has in-frame clones only and misses some. Its table lists more than 15,000 clones. A note on this clone: Its matching antigen is unknown. The junction departs from the called germline gene at one end, perhaps through a read error. The read terminates 3 residues ahead of where the CDR3 ends, so the germline J gene completes it.

Notes on the study in general: Richness differences could reflect unmeasured T-cell content per sample. Associations may precede or follow infection; HPV-specific or memory T cells were not isolated.

The TCR sequence derives from a woman aged 18-69 years with a cervical HPV16 infection that either progressed to CIN3+ or cleared (not recorded which). The sample taken for sequencing was blood buffy coat. The chain combines TRBV7-7 with TRBJ1-2; D remains ambiguous. Incomplete CDR3 DNA: TGTGCTAGCAGCTTAGATGTGGTAACAGATACC. Translation: CASSLDVVTDT. The entire CDR3 sequence reads CASSLDVVTDTYTF.